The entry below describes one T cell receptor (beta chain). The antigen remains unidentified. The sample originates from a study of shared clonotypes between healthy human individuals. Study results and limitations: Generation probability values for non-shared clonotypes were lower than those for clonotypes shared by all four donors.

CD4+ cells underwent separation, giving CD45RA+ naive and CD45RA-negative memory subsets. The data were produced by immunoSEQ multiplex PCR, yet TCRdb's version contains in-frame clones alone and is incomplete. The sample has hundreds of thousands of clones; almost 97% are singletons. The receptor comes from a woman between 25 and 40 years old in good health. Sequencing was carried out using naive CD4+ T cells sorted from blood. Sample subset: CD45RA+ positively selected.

The CDR3 DNA reads TGTGCCAGCAACAGACTAGCGGGAGGTAACACCGGGGAGCTGTTTTTT. It specifies CASNRLAGGNTGELFF. The J gene is TRBJ2-2, the V gene TRBV4-2, with 13 bases matching TRBD2. J gave up 2 bases and V 7 bases, and 4 bases lay outside the gene matches. Germline V gives CDR1 LGHNA, CDR2 YNFKEQ. This CDR3 has 16 amino acids.